The 26 T cell receptor beta chains below were found in one sample sequenced in a study of T cell responses to AZD1222 COVID-19 vaccine. Assay used: immunoSEQ multiplex PCR; TCRdb lists only in-frame clones, some missing. The sample yields 75,000 to 100,000 clones, around 87% seen once. Material: peripheral blood, obtained on day 0 of AZD1222 vaccination. These receptors were collected from an adult in good health.

This chain connects TRBV14 to TRBJ2-1; D possibly corresponds to TRBD2 (6 bases). The V and J ends lost 2 bases and 0 bases respectively, with 14 bases between them. This CDR3 contains 17 residues. Germline assignment: CDR1 SGHDN and CDR2 FVKESK. The CDR3 loop reads CASSQSGRISSYNEQFF. The CDR3 DNA is TGTGCCAGCAGCCAATCGGGGAGGATCAGCTCCTACAATGAGCAGTTCTTC.

V usage is TRBV18 and J usage is TRBJ2-7, with no clear D. The CDR3 sequence is 13 residues long. Germline-derived CDR1 and CDR2 are KGHSH and LQKENI. V lost 3 bases and J 6 bases, leaving 12 bases between the germline ends. The CDR3 sequence is CASSPSSPGEQYF. The CDR3 nucleotides are TGTGCCAGCTCACCGTCCTCTCCGGGCGAGCAGTACTTC.

The J gene is TRBJ1-1, the V gene TRBV11-3; D remains unclear. Trimming took off 2 bases at V and 1 base at J, with 5 bases between the two ends. The CDR3 is made up of 13 amino acids. The germline V gene has CDR1 SGHNT and CDR2 YENEEA. The CDR3 sequence: CASSLYENTEAFF. The CDR3 coding sequence is TGTGCCAGCAGCTTATATGAGAACACTGAAGCTTTCTTT.

The chain combines TRBV9 with TRBJ2-5; D gene uncertain. Trimming left V 0 bases short and J 2 bases short, with 14 bases between. CDR3 length equals 16 residues. CDR1 is SGDLS, CDR2 YYNGEE, per germline. This CDR3 reads CASSVEFGGAQETQYF. CDR3 nucleotide sequence: TGTGCCAGCAGCGTAGAATTCGGCGGAGCGCAAGAGACCCAGTACTTC.

This clone was found a few times. The chain has TRBV6-4 and TRBJ1-2; D uncertain. With 8 bases removed from V and 7 bases from J, the gap between germline ends came to 20 bases. From germline, CDR1 is MRHNA and CDR2 SNTAGT. CDR3 length equals 14 residues. CDR3 DNA: TGTGCCAGCTTCGCTCGGCACCCCTCCGGTGGCTACACCTTC. It translates to CASFARHPSGGYTF.

The rearrangement links TRBV6-1 to TRBJ1-2; a possible D gene is TRBD1 (5 bases). Germline assignment: CDR1 MNHNS and CDR2 SASEGT. CDR3 length: 15 amino acids. Trimming shortened V by 2 bases and J by 8 bases, and 18 bases separated the two germline ends. CDR3 DNA sequence: TGTGCCAGCAGTGAAACCCTCCGGGACCTGGGAGGCTACACCTTC. Amino acids: CASSETLRDLGGYTF.

The chain employs TRBV14 and TRBJ1-2; D gene unclear. Trimming took off 1 base at V and 7 bases at J, with 13 bases between the two ends. Germline CDR1 reads SGHDN; CDR2 reads FVKESK. The CDR3 loop spans 14 amino acids. Here the CDR3 reads CASSQVSPVPGYTF. As DNA, the CDR3 is TGTGCCAGCAGCCAAGTATCGCCTGTTCCTGGCTACACCTTC.

V is TRBV6-5 and J is TRBJ2-2; D may be TRBD1 (5 bases). CDR3 length: 15 residues. The germline V gene has CDR1 MNHEY and CDR2 SVGAGI. V dropped 6 bases and J dropped 8 bases, with 19 bases sitting between them. The CDR3, as DNA: TGTGCCAGCAGATTAGGGGCCAGGAGTTTGGGGGAGCTGTTTTTT. Translation gives CASRLGARSLGELFF.

The J gene is TRBJ2-7, the V gene TRBV14, with TRBD1 identical over 8 bases. Trimming took 0 bases from V and 2 from J; bases not matched to a gene: 12. The CDR3 spans 18 residues. Germline V lookup: CDR1 SGHDN, CDR2 FVKESK. CDR3 sequence (DNA): TGTGCCAGCAGCCAAGATGGATGGACAGGGCCATTCCCCTACGAGCAGTACTTC. Encoded protein: CASSQDGWTGPFPYEQYF.

This clone is labeled medium-sized (0.01 to 0.1%). The chain uses TRBV5-6 and TRBJ1-1; no firm D call. The germline V gene encodes CDR1 SGHDT and CDR2 YYEEEE. V lost 4 bases and J 4 bases, leaving 11 bases between the germline ends. This CDR3 has 13 residues. CDR3 residues: CASSARDGTEAFF. CDR3 bases: TGTGCCAGCAGCGCTAGGGATGGCACTGAAGCTTTCTTT.

The genes are TRBV3-1 (or the pseudogene TRBV3-2) and TRBJ1-1; 7 bases are shared with TRBD1. Per the germline V gene, CDR1 is LGHDT and CDR2 is YNNKEL (reference sequence). CDR3 length: 15 residues. V lost 7 bases to trimming and J lost 5 bases; unmatched junction nucleotides: 13. The CDR3 loop reads CASTVRGVSGTEAFF. The CDR3 bases are TGTGCCAGCACCGTCAGGGGGGTATCGGGGACTGAAGCTTTCTTT.

The chain links TRBV2 to TRBJ1-5, with 7 bases lining up with TRBD1. CDR1 is SNHLY and CDR2 is FYNNEI in the germline V gene. CDR3 length: 14 residues. The V gene end was trimmed by 6 bases and the J gene end by 2 bases; junction bases not matched to a gene: 4. The CDR3: CASSADRGNQPQHF. The DNA of the CDR3 is TGTGCCAGCAGCGCAGACAGGGGCAATCAGCCCCAGCATTTT.

The chain is built from TRBV10-1 and TRBJ2-4, with TRBD1 matching 8 bases. Looked up from germline, CDR1 is WNHNN and CDR2 is SYGVQD (reference sequence). V was pared by 2 bases and J by 6 bases, with 9 bases of the junction left unmatched. The CDR3 runs to 16 residues. The CDR3 here is CASSEAYQGAGNIQYF. The DNA of the CDR3 is TGCGCCAGCAGTGAGGCTTATCAGGGGGCGGGAAACATTCAGTACTTC.

The chain uses TRBV29-1 and TRBJ1-5; TRBD1 might be the D (5 bases). CDR1 is SQVTM, CDR2 ANQGSEA, per germline. Between the trimmed V and J ends, which lost 7 bases and 0 bases, there was a span of 13 bases. The CDR3 length is 14 residues. The CDR3 here is CSAKLDTSNQPQHF. The CDR3 DNA sequence: TGCAGCGCGAAATTGGACACTAGCAATCAGCCCCAGCATTTT.

The chain carries TRBV18 and TRBJ2-3; D remains unclear. V was shortened by 3 bases and J by 0 bases, with 4 bases between the two germline ends. This CDR3 region has 13 residues. Germline values: CDR1 KGHSH, CDR2 LQKENI. This chain's CDR3 is CASSPASTDTQYF. As DNA, the CDR3 is TGTGCCAGCTCACCCGCCAGCACAGATACGCAGTATTTT.

The gene calls are TRBV7-2 and TRBJ2-3, with 8 bases lining up with TRBD2. The V and J ends lost 6 bases and 0 bases, in that order; junction bases with no gene match: 5. CDR3 length: 15 residues. In germline, CDR1 is SGHTA, CDR2 FQGNSA. As DNA, the CDR3 is TGTGCCAGCAGGGTTCGCGGGGGGAGCACAGATACGCAGTATTTT. Its translation is CASRVRGGSTDTQYF.

The chain couples TRBV4-2 to TRBJ2-2; TRBD2 aligns across 14 bases. The CDR3 runs to 17 residues. Germline values: CDR1 LGHNA, CDR2 YNFKEQ. Unmatched junction bases numbered 5, after V lost 5 bases and J lost 3 bases. CDR3 sequence: CASSLGLAGEYTGELFF. CDR3 nucleotides: TGTGCCAGCAGCTTGGGACTAGCGGGGGAATACACCGGGGAGCTGTTTTTT.

This clone showed up just once. This CDR3 reads CASSVQGARRDSPLHF. DNA for the CDR3: TGTGCCAGCAGCGTACAGGGCGCTAGGCGAGATTCACCCCTCCACTTT. J is TRBJ1-6 and V is TRBV9; D possibly corresponds to TRBD1 (5 bases). The CDR3 sequence is 16 residues long. Germline values: CDR1 SGDLS, CDR2 YYNGEE. The V and J ends lost 1 base and 8 bases respectively, with 16 bases between them.

The chain recombines TRBV4-2 with TRBJ2-3; 7 bases map to TRBD2. J was trimmed by 2 bases and V by 7 bases; bases with no gene match: 9. The CDR3 spans 15 residues. The germline gives CDR1 LGHNA, CDR2 YNFKEQ. This CDR3 is CASTSRREPTDTQYF. In nucleotides, the CDR3 is TGTGCCAGCACCTCAAGGCGGGAGCCCACAGATACGCAGTATTTT.

The chain carries TRBV13 and TRBJ2-1; 7 positions agree with TRBD1. The CDR3 runs 11 residues. Germline V gene data show CDR1 as PRHDT and CDR2 as FYEKMQ (reference sequence). V was pared by 5 bases and J by 13 bases, with 5 bases of the junction left unmatched. CDR3 coding DNA: TGTGCCAGCAGCCAACGGGACAGACAGTTCTTC. Amino acids: CASSQRDRQFF.

This chain joins TRBV5-4 and TRBJ1-3, with TRBD1 matching over 7 bases. Germline V lookup: CDR1 SGHNT, CDR2 YYREEE (reference sequence). With V trimmed by 4 bases and J by 4 bases, 8 bases remained unmatched. The CDR3 runs to 15 residues. The CDR3 loop is CASSLTGSYGNTIYF. CDR3 DNA sequence: TGTGCCAGCAGCCTGACAGGGAGCTACGGAAACACCATATATTTT.

CDR3 region: CSVGWSSSGANVLTF. CDR3 sequence (DNA): TGCAGCGTTGGTTGGAGCTCCAGCGGGGCCAACGTCCTGACTTTC. The chain couples TRBV29-1 to TRBJ2-6, with unresolved D. The V gene lost 4 bases and the J gene lost 4 bases, with 14 bases spanning the gap. The CDR3 sequence is 15 residues long. CDR1 is SQVTM, CDR2 ANQGSEA, per germline.

V usage is TRBV14 and J usage is TRBJ1-2; D gene ambiguous. The CDR3 sequence is 13 residues long. Deletions cut 4 bases from V and 8 bases from J, with 14 bases between. CDR1 and CDR2 from the germline V gene are SGHDN and FVKESK. In DNA, the CDR3 is TGTGCCAGCAGCCCCCAAGAGGAGGGCGGCTACACCTTC. Protein: CASSPQEEGGYTF. Drawing the rest from reference TRBV14 and TRBJ1-2, the complete variable domain is EAGVTQFPSHSVIEKGQTVTLRCDPISGHDNLYWYRRVMGKEIKFLLHFVKESKQDESGMPNNRFLAERTGGTYSTLKVQPAELEDSGVYFCASSPQEEGGYTFGSGTRLTVV.

This clone was observed a single time. Germline is not matched at one junction end, which may reflect a read error. The gene calls are TRBV28 and TRBJ1-2; D unresolved. CDR3 length: 12 residues. Per germline, CDR1 MDHEN and CDR2 SYDVKM. CDR3 sequence: CASRAPAGRVAF. The CDR3 nucleotides read TGTGCCAGCAGGGCCCCGGCAGGACGTGTCGCCTTC.

The chain employs TRBV27 and TRBJ2-7; D gene ambiguous. The CDR3 loop spans 13 amino acids. V lost 4 bases, J lost 3 bases, and 10 bases lay in between. Germline V gene data show CDR1 as MNHEY and CDR2 as SMNVEV (reference sequence). The CDR3 nucleotides read TGTGCCAGCAGTTGGGCGGTGGACTACGAGCAGTACTTC. Translation: CASSWAVDYEQYF.

Here the CDR3 DNA reads TGTGCCAGCAGGGGGACAGTGAGCAATCAGCCCCAGCATTTT. Translating gives CASRGTVSNQPQHF. This chain joins TRBV6-5 and TRBJ1-5, with TRBD1 matching 7 bases. The CDR3 is 14 amino acids. Germline V gene lookup returns CDR1 MNHEY and CDR2 SVGAGI. With V trimmed by 6 bases and J by 1 base, 3 bases remained unmatched.